The clone carrying this T cell receptor (beta chain) has just a few counts. What it binds is unknown. Method: immunoSEQ multiplex PCR; TCRdb's copy keeps in-frame clones and lacks some. The sample shows 330,000 or so clones, about nine tenths of them seen only once. This entry comes from a study of cytomegalovirus exposure and HLA in healthy donors. Looking at the study overall: The roughly 130 validation repertoires used the same platform as the 600 to 750 first-cohort repertoires (as reported by a later analysis).

Study-wide results and caveats: According to the study, about 180 TCR beta chains were cytomegalovirus-associated. Most TCR sequences were rare, but some public TCRs occurred in many donors.

The source of this sequence is a woman aged 18-30 years in good health and CMV-seronegative. The sequenced material came from PBMCs.

The CDR3 sequence: CASSYRLTREVTQYF. As DNA, the CDR3 is TGTGCCAGCAGTTACCGTCTCACTAGGGAGGTGACCCAGTACTTC. The genes are TRBV6-5 and TRBJ2-5; D perhaps matches TRBD2 (6 bases). The V and J ends lost 2 bases and 7 bases respectively, with 17 bases between them. The CDR3 totals 15 residues. Germline V gives CDR1 MNHEY, CDR2 SVGAGI.